What follows are 22 T cell receptor beta chains derived from one specimen sequenced in a study of T cells after yellow fever vaccination. TCRdb independently ran MiXCR on the 5' RACE reads; one entry per CDR3 protein. The repertoire consists of 90,000 to 150,000 distinct CDR3 sequences, with about 7% occurring once and the leading ten covering over 2.5%. The source material was CD4+ T cells sorted from PBMCs, sampled around 45 days after the first yellow fever vaccination. The receptors shown here come from a young man who received the YFV17D yellow fever vaccine.

Turning to this clonotype: Being one base from a much bigger clone, this may be a read error. This chain links TRBV20-1 with TRBJ2-1; D possibly corresponds to TRBD2 (5 bases). In germline, CDR1 is DFQATT, CDR2 SNEGSKA (reference sequence). This CDR3 is 15 amino acids long. The CDR3 sequence is CCARTPNGVMNEQFF. The CDR3 region has the DNA TGCTGTGCTAGGACCCCCAACGGGGTTATGAATGAGCAGTTCTTC.

This clonotype was counted at least ten times. The chain links TRBV12-3 or TRBV12-4 to TRBJ1-5; D gene unclear. The CDR3 length is 12 residues. The V end lost 1 base, the J end lost 9 bases, and 7 bases lay between the germline ends. The CDR3: CASSLGGRPQHF. The CDR3 DNA is TGTGCCAGCAGTTTAGGTGGGCGGCCCCAGCATTTT.

This clonotype was counted many times. This sequence joins TRBV18 and TRBJ2-2; D is perhaps TRBD2 (5 bases). Germline CDR1 reads KGHSH; CDR2 reads LQKENI. The CDR3 contains 15 residues. V was trimmed by 0 bases and J by 6 bases, leaving 11 bases between them. The CDR3 sequence is CASSPPSGSAGELFF. The CDR3 bases are TGTGCCAGCTCACCACCGTCGGGGTCCGCCGGGGAGCTGTTTTTT.

This clonotype showed up many times. The chain couples TRBV2 to TRBJ1-5, with 10 bases matching TRBD1. V lost 8 bases to trimming and J lost 1 base; unmatched junction nucleotides: 20. Germline V gives CDR1 SNHLY, CDR2 FYNNEI. This CDR3 comprises 20 residues. The CDR3 DNA reads TGTGCCAGCTTAAAAGGCTTGGGGACAGGGGCTAGACCCAGCAATCAGCCCCAGCATTTT. Amino acids: CASLKGLGTGARPSNQPQHF.

A remark on this clonotype: A much larger clone sits a single nucleotide away, making a read error possible. This chain uses TRBV5-8 with TRBJ2-3, with D possibly being TRBD2 (6 bases). With 6 bases removed from V and 0 bases from J, the gap between germline ends came to 14 bases. Germline V CDR1 and CDR2: SGHTS, YDEGEE. The CDR3 runs 15 residues. The CDR3 DNA is TGTGCCAGCAACGCGGACGGGACTAGCACAGATACGCAGTATTTT. This codes for CASNADGTSTDTQYF.

This clonotype was counted ten times or more. The chain links TRBV29-1 to TRBJ2-2; TRBD1 is a possible D gene (6 bases). The germline V gene encodes CDR1 SQVTM and CDR2 ANQGSEA. The CDR3 has 13 amino acids. V was clipped by 1 base and J by 4 bases, with 7 bases between them. Here the CDR3 DNA reads TGCAGCGTTGAAGGGACAGCCACCGGGGAGCTGTTTTTT. Its translation: CSVEGTATGELFF.

This clonotype was counted at least ten times. CDR3 coding DNA: TGTGCCACCGGTGAGCCTTCTGGGGCCAACGTCCTGACTTTC. The encoded protein is CATGEPSGANVLTF. V usage is TRBV10-3 and J usage is TRBJ2-6; D unresolved. CDR1 is ENHRY and CDR2 is SYGVKD in the germline V gene. The CDR3 sequence is 14 residues long. Trimming left V 10 bases short and J 1 base short, with 11 bases between.

This clonotype was counted many times. The CDR3 sequence is CASSLRGVNEKLFF. The CDR3 nucleotides are TGTGCCAGCAGTTTGAGAGGGGTTAATGAAAAACTGTTTTTT. This rearrangement joins TRBV12-3 or TRBV12-4 to TRBJ1-4, with D possibly TRBD1 on 5 matching bases. The CDR3 totals 14 residues. V was clipped by 3 bases and J by 4 bases, with 9 bases between them.

This clonotype was detected many times. This sequence joins TRBV20-1 and TRBJ2-5; 9 nucleotides align to TRBD2. Trimming took 3 bases from V and 0 from J; bases not matched to a gene: 5. Germline values: CDR1 DFQATT, CDR2 SNEGSKA (reference sequence). The CDR3 length is 15 residues. The CDR3 DNA reads TGCAGTGCTAGGGCAGCTAGCGGGGACCAAGAGACCCAGTACTTC. As protein: CSARAASGDQETQYF.

This clonotype was observed many times. The DNA of the CDR3 is TGCGCCAGCAGCCACTTCTCCCGGGGGGGTAGGAATGAGCAGTTCTTC. This encodes CASSHFSRGGRNEQFF. The chain joins TRBV5-1 to TRBJ2-1, with 8 bases aligning to TRBD2. CDR3 length: 16 amino acids. V lost 4 bases and J lost 7; bases outside the gene matches: 13. CDR1 SGHRS and CDR2 YFSETQ come from the germline V gene.

This clonotype was seen only a few times. The chain couples TRBV30 to TRBJ2-6; TRBD1 might be the D (5 bases). V was shortened by 5 bases and J by 0 bases, with 8 bases between the two germline ends. There are 14 residues in the CDR3. CDR1 is GTSNPN and CDR2 is SVGIG in the germline V gene (reference sequence). The CDR3 is CAWDTGSGANVLTF. The CDR3 nucleotides are TGTGCCTGGGACACAGGCTCTGGGGCCAACGTCCTGACTTTC. Supplemented by reference TRBV30 and TRBJ2-6, the full variable domain reads SQTIHQWPATLVQPVGSPLSLECTVEGTSNPNLYWYRQAAGRGLQLLFYSVGIGQISSEVPQNLSASRPQDRQFILSSKKLLLSDSGFYLCAWDTGSGANVLTFGAGSRLTVL.

Ten or more counts support this clonotype. This chain's CDR3 is CASSPGTGFNEQYF. Here the CDR3 DNA reads TGTGCCAGCAGCCCCGGGACAGGGTTCAACGAGCAGTACTTC. The chain joins TRBV12-3 or TRBV12-4 to TRBJ2-7, with TRBD1 matching over 9 bases. Trimming removed 6 bases from V and 5 bases from J; junction bases left unmatched: 8. CDR3 length: 14 residues.

Worth noting for this clonotype: A much larger clone differs from this one at a single base, so this may be a read error. V usage is TRBV4-1 and J usage is TRBJ2-1, with D perhaps TRBD1 or TRBD2 (6 bases each). Germline values: CDR1 MGHRA, CDR2 YSYEKL. Trimming left V 3 bases short and J 4 bases short, with 16 bases between. The CDR3 consists of 16 residues. As DNA, the CDR3 is TGCGCCAGCAGCCAGCCGCGGGACACCACATACAATGAGCAGTTCTTC. Amino acid sequence: CASSQPRDTTYNEQFF.

This clonotype has at least ten counts. The V call is TRBV30, the J call TRBJ2-1; D is ambiguous. The CDR3 spans 15 residues. Germline-derived CDR1 and CDR2 are GTSNPN and SVGIG (reference sequence). Trimming shortened V by 3 bases and J by 0 bases, and 12 bases separated the two germline ends. The CDR3 bases are TGTGCCTGGAGAGACTTTTCGAGCTCCTACAATGAGCAGTTCTTC. This sequence encodes CAWRDFSSSYNEQFF.

This clonotype was counted many times. The chain uses TRBV24-1 and TRBJ2-3; no definite D call. The germline CDR1 and CDR2 sequences are KGHDR and SFDVKD. The V end was cut by 4 bases, the J end by 5 bases, with 18 bases between. The CDR3 spans 16 residues. CDR3 in DNA: TGTGCCACCAGTGACAATCTAGGTGGGTCGGGAGATACGCAGTATTTT. Residues: CATSDNLGGSGDTQYF.

This clonotype was counted many times. This chain uses TRBV20-1 with TRBJ2-2; a possible D gene is TRBD1 (6 bases). The V and J ends lost 0 bases and 2 bases respectively, with 13 bases between them. There are 16 residues in the CDR3. Germline V CDR1 and CDR2: DFQATT, SNEGSKA (reference sequence). This chain's CDR3 is CSARDPKGDNTGELFF. The CDR3 DNA reads as TGCAGTGCTAGAGATCCTAAGGGGGACAACACCGGGGAGCTGTTTTTT.

There are a few counts of this clonotype. The V and J genes are TRBV3-1 and TRBJ2-5; no clear D. Germline CDR1 LGHDT, CDR2 YNNKEL (reference sequence). This CDR3 has 12 amino acids. V lost 0 bases and J 6 bases, leaving 5 bases between the germline ends. This chain's CDR3 is CASSQDLKTQYF. Written as DNA, the CDR3 is TGTGCCAGCAGCCAAGATCTCAAGACCCAGTACTTC.

Many counts were recorded for this clonotype. The chain links TRBV5-1 to TRBJ2-3, with D unclear. CDR3 size: 13 residues. The V end was cut by 6 bases, the J end by 0 bases, with 8 bases between. CDR1 is SGHRS and CDR2 is YFSETQ in the germline V gene. CDR3 DNA: TGCGCCAGCACGGTCGGGAGCACAGATACGCAGTATTTT. Translated, it gives CASTVGSTDTQYF.

Regarding this clonotype: A much larger clone differs from this one at a single base, so this may be a read error. V usage is TRBV6-2 or TRBV6-3 and J usage is TRBJ2-2; D is possibly TRBD2 (6 bases). The germline V gene encodes CDR1 MNHEY and CDR2 SVGEGT. CDR3 length: 15 amino acids. The CDR3, as DNA: TGTGCCAGCGCGTTGCCCGGGACTGTCACCGGGGAGCTGGTTTTT. Translated: CASALPGTVTGELVF.

This clonotype occurred a few times. J is TRBJ2-3 and V is TRBV7-2; D is undetermined. This CDR3 has 14 amino acids. Trimming removed 5 bases from V and 3 bases from J, with 12 bases in between. Germline values: CDR1 SGHTA, CDR2 FQGNSA. The CDR3 loop is CASSPGHGTDTQYF. The CDR3 bases are TGTGCCAGCAGCCCAGGCCACGGGACAGATACGCAGTATTTT.

This clonotype showed up many times. V gene TRBV5-1 combines with J gene TRBJ2-1, with 9 bases that match TRBD1. Unmatched junction bases numbered 8, after V lost 9 bases and J lost 7 bases. This CDR3 spans 13 amino acids. Looked up from germline, CDR1 is SGHRS and CDR2 is YFSETQ. The CDR3 here is CATSGTGINEQFF. CDR3 bases: TGCGCCACCTCCGGGACAGGGATTAATGAGCAGTTCTTC.

This clonotype occurred many times. The V gene is TRBV10-3, the J gene TRBJ2-7; D gene unclear. There are 14 residues in the CDR3. Trimming cost V 3 bases and J 2 bases, with 11 bases left between them. The V gene's germline CDR1 is ENHRY and CDR2 SYGVKD. CDR3 sequence reads: CAISDGHTTYEQYF. Written as DNA, the CDR3 is TGTGCCATCAGTGACGGTCACACGACCTACGAGCAGTACTTC.